The rows below give T cell receptor beta chains drawn from one sample of a study of blood T cells in healthy people across ages. TCRdb independently ran MiXCR on the 5' RACE reads; one entry per CDR3 protein. The sample comprises about 2 million distinct CDR3 sequences, 49% of which are singletons, and around 2.1% rests with the top ten. Sequenced material: blood. These receptors were taken from a woman in her forties in good health. CDR3s include the opening cysteine and the closing phenylalanine or tryptophan. The D gene is left open where the match is weak. For some rows the clone size is stated as once, few or many, or as a class when expanded; others skip it.

cdr3_aa: CASSRSTRTNGYTF
cdr3_nt: TGTGCCAGCAGCAGATCGACAAGGACGAATGGCTACACCTTC
clone_size: -
j_call: TRBJ1-2
d_call: -
v_call: TRBV28

cdr3_aa: CASSDTGGYTF
cdr3_nt: TGTGCCAGCAGCGACACTGGTGGCTACACCTTC
clone_size: -
j_call: TRBJ1-2
d_call: -
v_call: TRBV7-2

cdr3_aa: CSARAVGTAKETQYF
cdr3_nt: TGCAGTGCTAGAGCCGTCGGTACGGCCAAAGAGACCCAGTACTTC
clone_size: few
j_call: TRBJ2-5
d_call: -
v_call: TRBV20-1

cdr3_aa: CASSYERTSMPDTQYF
cdr3_nt: TGTGCCAGCAGCTACGAGCGGACTAGCATGCCAGATACGCAGTATTTT
clone_size: -
j_call: TRBJ2-3
d_call: TRBD2
v_call: TRBV7-3

cdr3_aa: CASSSTGGRADTQYF
cdr3_nt: TGTGCCAGCAGCTCTACAGGGGGTCGCGCAGATACGCAGTATTTT
clone_size: few
j_call: TRBJ2-3
d_call: TRBD1
v_call: TRBV7-2

cdr3_aa: CSASLGVGMEQYF
cdr3_nt: TGCAGTGCTAGTCTTGGAGTGGGTATGGAGCAGTACTTC
clone_size: few
j_call: TRBJ2-7
d_call: -
v_call: TRBV20-1

cdr3_aa: CASLWGGKETQYF
cdr3_nt: TGTGCCAGCCTCTGGGGGGGAAAAGAGACCCAGTACTTC
clone_size: -
j_call: TRBJ2-5
d_call: TRBD2
v_call: TRBV6-1

cdr3_aa: CATSRGLGGRVTDTQYF
cdr3_nt: TGTGCCACCAGCAGGGGTTTGGGGGGGCGAGTCACAGATACGCAGTATTTT
clone_size: -
j_call: TRBJ2-3
d_call: -
v_call: TRBV15

cdr3_aa: CATRTGTSGANVLTF
cdr3_nt: TGTGCCACCCGGACGGGAACTTCTGGGGCCAACGTCCTGACTTTC
clone_size: -
j_call: TRBJ2-6
d_call: -
v_call: TRBV7-2

cdr3_aa: CASSPRTGVTSPLHF
cdr3_nt: TGTGCCAGCAGCCCACGGACAGGGGTGACCTCACCCCTCCACTTT
clone_size: -
j_call: TRBJ1-6
d_call: TRBD1
v_call: TRBV7-2

cdr3_aa: CASSVGQDGQFF
cdr3_nt: TGTGCCAGCAGCGTGGGACAGGACGGGCAGTTCTTC
clone_size: -
j_call: TRBJ2-1
d_call: TRBD1
v_call: TRBV9

cdr3_aa: CSARKAGALARNEQYF
cdr3_nt: TGCAGTGCTAGAAAAGCGGGGGCCCTAGCCCGCAACGAGCAGTACTTC
clone_size: -
j_call: TRBJ2-7
d_call: TRBD2
v_call: TRBV20-1

cdr3_aa: CSVEDPPGNEQFF
cdr3_nt: TGCAGCGTTGAAGACCCTCCTGGCAATGAGCAGTTCTTC
clone_size: -
j_call: TRBJ2-1
d_call: -
v_call: TRBV29-1

cdr3_aa: CASSPEFVNYGYTF
cdr3_nt: TGTGCCAGCAGTCCCGAGTTCGTTAACTATGGCTACACCTTC
clone_size: -
j_call: TRBJ1-2
d_call: -
v_call: TRBV6-6

cdr3_aa: CASRETGGNTEAFF
cdr3_nt: TGTGCCAGCAGAGAGACAGGGGGAAACACTGAAGCTTTCTTT
clone_size: -
j_call: TRBJ1-1
d_call: TRBD1
v_call: TRBV6-2/TRBV6-3

cdr3_aa: CASSDSGGVFLYNEQYF
cdr3_nt: TGTGCCAGCAGTGATAGCGGGGGGGTCTTCTTGTACAATGAGCAGTACTTC
clone_size: -
j_call: TRBJ2-4
d_call: TRBD2
v_call: TRBV2

cdr3_aa: CASSLDWASGGHTDTQYF
cdr3_nt: TGTGCCAGCAGCTTAGATTGGGCTAGCGGGGGGCATACAGATACGCAGTATTTT
clone_size: once
j_call: TRBJ2-3
d_call: TRBD2
v_call: TRBV11-2

cdr3_aa: CASQSNRLYGYTF
cdr3_nt: TGTGCCAGTCAGAGTAACCGGCTCTATGGCTACACCTTC
clone_size: -
j_call: TRBJ1-2
d_call: -
v_call: TRBV25-1

cdr3_aa: CASSPAVQEGDQFF
cdr3_nt: TGTGCCAGCAGCCCCGCGGTCCAAGAAGGGGACCAGTTCTTC
clone_size: -
j_call: TRBJ2-1
d_call: -
v_call: TRBV6-6

cdr3_aa: CASGPSLGETQYF
cdr3_nt: TGTGCTAGTGGTCCTTCCTTGGGCGAGACCCAGTACTTC
clone_size: -
j_call: TRBJ2-5
d_call: -
v_call: TRBV12-5

cdr3_aa: CASSFGTGGEQYF
cdr3_nt: TGTGCCAGCAGCTTCGGGACAGGGGGCGAGCAGTACTTC
clone_size: many
j_call: TRBJ2-7
d_call: TRBD1
v_call: TRBV11-2

cdr3_aa: CASSSPSTGGEHNEQFF
cdr3_nt: TGTGCCAGCAGCTCGCCCAGCACTGGCGGGGAGCACAATGAGCAGTTCTTC
clone_size: -
j_call: TRBJ2-1
d_call: -
v_call: TRBV7-9

cdr3_aa: CACSRRDRGPLEQFF
cdr3_nt: TGTGCCTGCAGCCGCCGGGACAGGGGTCCCCTTGAGCAGTTCTTC
clone_size: -
j_call: TRBJ2-1
d_call: TRBD1
v_call: TRBV7-2

cdr3_aa: CSARSGLYNEVQFF
cdr3_nt: TGCAGTGCTAGATCGGGACTATACAATGAGGTGCAGTTCTTC
clone_size: -
j_call: TRBJ2-1
d_call: TRBD2
v_call: TRBV20-1

cdr3_aa: CASSDRGGDSYNEQFF
cdr3_nt: TGTGCCAGCAGTGACCGGGGGGGGGACTCCTACAATGAGCAGTTCTTC
clone_size: -
j_call: TRBJ2-1
d_call: TRBD2
v_call: TRBV25-1

cdr3_aa: CASSQLVQGDNSPLHF
cdr3_nt: TGTGCCAGCAGCCAGCTGGTACAGGGAGACAATTCACCCCTCCACTTT
clone_size: few
j_call: TRBJ1-6
d_call: -
v_call: TRBV3-1

cdr3_aa: CASTWGQGKGYTF
cdr3_nt: TGCGCCAGCACCTGGGGACAGGGAAAGGGCTACACCTTC
clone_size: -
j_call: TRBJ1-2
d_call: TRBD1
v_call: TRBV5-1

cdr3_aa: CASSYAARGQETQYF
cdr3_nt: TGTGCCAGCAGTTACGCGGCGCGGGGTCAAGAGACCCAGTACTTC
clone_size: -
j_call: TRBJ2-5
d_call: -
v_call: TRBV6-5

cdr3_aa: CASSSEQVPYGYTF
cdr3_nt: TGTGCCAGCAGTTCGGAGCAGGTTCCCTATGGCTACACCTTC
clone_size: -
j_call: TRBJ1-2
d_call: -
v_call: TRBV7-2

cdr3_aa: CASSTVYRAVDGYTF
cdr3_nt: TGTGCCAGCAGTACAGTCTACAGGGCGGTGGACGGCTACACCTTC
clone_size: -
j_call: TRBJ1-2
d_call: -
v_call: TRBV25-1

cdr3_aa: CASSNYVGVLSPFTDTQYF
cdr3_nt: TGTGCCAGCAGCAATTACGTGGGCGTTCTTTCTCCTTTCACAGATACGCAGTATTTT
clone_size: -
j_call: TRBJ2-3
d_call: -
v_call: TRBV21-1

cdr3_aa: CASKEGTTNEKLFF
cdr3_nt: TGTGCCAGCAAGGAGGGCACAACTAATGAAAAACTGTTTTTT
clone_size: few
j_call: TRBJ1-4
d_call: -
v_call: TRBV28

cdr3_aa: CASSEISDTQYF
cdr3_nt: TGTGCCAGCAGCGAAATTTCAGATACGCAGTATTTT
clone_size: -
j_call: TRBJ2-3
d_call: -
v_call: TRBV7-9

cdr3_aa: CASSQVPTSGEHNEQFF
cdr3_nt: TGCGCCAGCAGCCAAGTTCCTACTAGCGGGGAACACAATGAGCAGTTCTTC
clone_size: -
j_call: TRBJ2-1
d_call: TRBD2
v_call: TRBV4-3

cdr3_aa: CASSESRLGTQYF
cdr3_nt: TGTGCCAGCAGTGAATCGCGACTTGGGACCCAGTACTTC
clone_size: -
j_call: TRBJ2-5
d_call: -
v_call: TRBV25-1

cdr3_aa: CSAKRGPQRDEQYF
cdr3_nt: TGCAGCGCCAAAAGGGGACCTCAAAGGGACGAGCAGTACTTC
clone_size: -
j_call: TRBJ2-7
d_call: -
v_call: TRBV29-1

cdr3_aa: CASSLMTSGGFGEQFF
cdr3_nt: TGTGCCAGCAGCTTAATGACTAGCGGGGGGTTCGGTGAGCAGTTCTTC
clone_size: -
j_call: TRBJ2-1
d_call: TRBD2
v_call: TRBV11-2

cdr3_aa: CAGSQPMDTQYF
cdr3_nt: TGTGCCGGCTCACAACCCATGGATACGCAGTATTTT
clone_size: -
j_call: TRBJ2-3
d_call: -
v_call: TRBV18

cdr3_aa: CASSSGSGARTDTQYF
cdr3_nt: TGTGCCAGCAGCTCCGGATCGGGGGCACGCACAGATACGCAGTATTTT
clone_size: -
j_call: TRBJ2-3
d_call: -
v_call: TRBV7-2

cdr3_aa: CSARRTRTDTQYF
cdr3_nt: TGCAGTGCTAGACGGACAAGGACAGATACGCAGTATTTT
clone_size: -
j_call: TRBJ2-3
d_call: -
v_call: TRBV20-1

cdr3_aa: CASSLGWGGSIYNEQFF
cdr3_nt: TGTGCCAGCAGCTTAGGATGGGGGGGGAGCATTTACAATGAGCAGTTCTTC
clone_size: -
j_call: TRBJ2-1
d_call: TRBD2
v_call: TRBV11-2

cdr3_aa: CAISDRQQETRYF
cdr3_nt: TGTGCCATCAGTGATCGCCAGCAAGAGACCCGGTACTTC
clone_size: -
j_call: TRBJ2-5
d_call: -
v_call: TRBV10-3

cdr3_aa: CSVDPTDTQYF
cdr3_nt: TGCAGCGTTGATCCCACAGATACGCAGTATTTT
clone_size: many
j_call: TRBJ2-3
d_call: -
v_call: TRBV29-1

cdr3_aa: CSARPVAASGYTF
cdr3_nt: TGCAGTGCTAGACCGGTCGCAGCGAGTGGCTACACCTTC
clone_size: -
j_call: TRBJ1-2
d_call: -
v_call: TRBV20-1

cdr3_aa: CASSQMELGDEQFF
cdr3_nt: TGCGCCAGCAGCCAAATGGAGCTAGGGGATGAGCAGTTCTTC
clone_size: -
j_call: TRBJ2-1
d_call: -
v_call: TRBV4-1

cdr3_aa: CASSVMAGGRETQYF
cdr3_nt: TGTGCCAGCAGCGTGATGGCGGGGGGGCGGGAGACCCAGTACTTC
clone_size: once
j_call: TRBJ2-5
d_call: TRBD2
v_call: TRBV9

cdr3_aa: CASSLVRGRGGTDTQYF
cdr3_nt: TGTGCCAGCAGCTTAGTAAGGGGGCGCGGGGGCACAGATACGCAGTATTTT
clone_size: few
j_call: TRBJ2-3
d_call: -
v_call: TRBV11-2

cdr3_aa: CSSGGVAGQETQYF
cdr3_nt: TGCAGCTCTGGCGGGGTAGCGGGGCAAGAGACCCAGTACTTC
clone_size: many
j_call: TRBJ2-5
d_call: TRBD2
v_call: TRBV29-1

cdr3_aa: CASSADSGTYEQYF
cdr3_nt: TGTGCCAGCAGCGCGGACAGTGGGACCTACGAGCAGTACTTC
clone_size: -
j_call: TRBJ2-7
d_call: -
v_call: TRBV9

cdr3_aa: CASDRTGANYGYTF
cdr3_nt: TGTGCCAGCGATAGGACAGGGGCTAACTATGGCTACACCTTC
clone_size: -
j_call: TRBJ1-2
d_call: TRBD1
v_call: TRBV5-5

cdr3_aa: CASSHDPSAFGTQYF
cdr3_nt: TGTGCTAGCAGCCATGACCCGTCCGCTTTTGGGACCCAGTACTTC
clone_size: -
j_call: TRBJ2-5
d_call: -
v_call: TRBV7-7

cdr3_aa: CASFQGHYYEQYF
cdr3_nt: TGTGCCAGCTTCCAGGGACATTACTACGAGCAGTACTTC
clone_size: -
j_call: TRBJ2-7
d_call: -
v_call: TRBV14

cdr3_aa: CASSLVAREWRSYEQYF
cdr3_nt: TGTGCCAGCAGCTTAGTAGCCCGAGAGTGGCGGTCCTACGAGCAGTACTTC
clone_size: many
j_call: TRBJ2-7
d_call: -
v_call: TRBV7-2

cdr3_aa: CASRDLGSAEKLFF
cdr3_nt: TGTGCCAGCCGGGATCTGGGATCGGCTGAAAAACTGTTTTTT
clone_size: -
j_call: TRBJ1-4
d_call: -
v_call: TRBV28